This T cell receptor (beta chain) emerged from a study of technical replicates of blood from a handful of donors. Measured with immunoSEQ multiplex PCR; TCRdb has only the in-frame clones, and not every one. The data contain about 73,000 clones, 85% to 95% of them singletons. This TCR was recovered from a human donor in good health. Some clones in this sample may be carry-over from other donors' samples. The sample comprised PBMCs.

In DNA form, the CDR3 reads TGTGCCGGATCTATAGCGGCCGACCCCTACAATGAGCAGTTCTTC. Translation: CAGSIAADPYNEQFF. V and J are TRBV7-8 and TRBJ2-1; D might be TRBD2 (6 bases). Trimming stripped 11 bases from V and 2 bases from J, with 19 bases between. CDR3 length: 15 residues. Germline-derived CDR1 and CDR2 are SGHVS and FQNEAQ. Drawing the rest from reference TRBV7-8 and TRBJ2-1, the complete variable domain is GAGVSQSPRYKVAKRGQDVALRCDPISGHVSLFWYQQALGQGPEFLTYFQNEAQLDKSGLPSDRFFAERPEGSVSTLKIQRTQQEDSAVYLCAGSIAADPYNEQFFGPGTRLTVL.